The entry below describes one TCR beta chain. Its antigen is not identified. A second roughly 6 to 11 cycle PCR used barcoded and J-beta primers. Researchers report that each sample yielded at least 3 million CDR3-containing paired-end reads. TCRdb processed the 5' RACE reads anew with MiXCR; each CDR3 protein has one entry. The sample contains about 670,000 distinct CDR3 sequences, roughly 43% of which appear only once. The data stem from a study of blood T cells in healthy people across ages. The CDR3 spans 15 residues. The germline CDR1 and CDR2 sequences are MNHEY and SVGEGT. After removal of 1 base from V and 5 bases from J, the junction contained 4 bases not matched to a gene. The study's findings and limits: Diversity was higher, and naive CD4+ cells more numerous, in long-lived donors than in aged donors. CMV status of donors was unknown, possibly confounding expanded clonotype changes.

This chain uses TRBV6-2 or TRBV6-3 with TRBJ2-3, with 9 bases matching TRBD2. The sample comprised blood. This sequence was found in an elderly man in good health. This chain's CDR3 is CASSYFGGGGDTQYF. CDR3 coding DNA: TGTGCCAGCAGTTACTTTGGCGGGGGGGGAGATACGCAGTATTTT.